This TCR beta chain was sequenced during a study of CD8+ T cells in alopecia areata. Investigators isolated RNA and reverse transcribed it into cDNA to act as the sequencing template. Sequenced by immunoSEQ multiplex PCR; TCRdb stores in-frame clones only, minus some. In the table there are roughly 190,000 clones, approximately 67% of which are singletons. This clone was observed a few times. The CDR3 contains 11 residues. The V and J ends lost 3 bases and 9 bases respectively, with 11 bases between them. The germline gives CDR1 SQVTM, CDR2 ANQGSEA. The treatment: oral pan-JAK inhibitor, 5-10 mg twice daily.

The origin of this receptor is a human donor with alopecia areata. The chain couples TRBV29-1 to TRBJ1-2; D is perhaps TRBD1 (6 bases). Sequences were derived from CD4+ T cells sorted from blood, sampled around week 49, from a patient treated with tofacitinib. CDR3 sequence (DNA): TGCAGCGTTGAGGACGGGGACAGCTACACCTTC. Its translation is CSVEDGDSYTF. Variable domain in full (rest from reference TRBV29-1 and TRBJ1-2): SAVISQKPSRDICQRGTSLTIQCQVDSQVTMMFWYRQQPGQSLTLIATANQGSEATYESGFVIDKFPISRPNLTFSTLTVSNMSPEDSSIYLCSVEDGDSYTFGSGTRLTVV.